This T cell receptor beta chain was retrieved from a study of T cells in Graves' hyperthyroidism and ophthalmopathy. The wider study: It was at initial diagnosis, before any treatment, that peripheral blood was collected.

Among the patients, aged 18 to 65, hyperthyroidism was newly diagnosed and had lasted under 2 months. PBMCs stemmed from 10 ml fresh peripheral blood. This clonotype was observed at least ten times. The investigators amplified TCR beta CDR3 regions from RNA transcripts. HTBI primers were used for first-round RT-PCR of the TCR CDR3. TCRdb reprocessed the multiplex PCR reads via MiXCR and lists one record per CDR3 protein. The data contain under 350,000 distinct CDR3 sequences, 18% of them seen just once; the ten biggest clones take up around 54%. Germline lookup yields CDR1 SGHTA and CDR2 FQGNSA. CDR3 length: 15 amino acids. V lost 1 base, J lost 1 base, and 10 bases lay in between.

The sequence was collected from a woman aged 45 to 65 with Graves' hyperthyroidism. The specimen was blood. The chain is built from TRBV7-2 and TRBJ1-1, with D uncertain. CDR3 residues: CASSLDHHKNTEAFF. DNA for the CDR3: TGTGCCAGCAGCTTAGATCACCATAAGAACACTGAAGCTTTCTTT.